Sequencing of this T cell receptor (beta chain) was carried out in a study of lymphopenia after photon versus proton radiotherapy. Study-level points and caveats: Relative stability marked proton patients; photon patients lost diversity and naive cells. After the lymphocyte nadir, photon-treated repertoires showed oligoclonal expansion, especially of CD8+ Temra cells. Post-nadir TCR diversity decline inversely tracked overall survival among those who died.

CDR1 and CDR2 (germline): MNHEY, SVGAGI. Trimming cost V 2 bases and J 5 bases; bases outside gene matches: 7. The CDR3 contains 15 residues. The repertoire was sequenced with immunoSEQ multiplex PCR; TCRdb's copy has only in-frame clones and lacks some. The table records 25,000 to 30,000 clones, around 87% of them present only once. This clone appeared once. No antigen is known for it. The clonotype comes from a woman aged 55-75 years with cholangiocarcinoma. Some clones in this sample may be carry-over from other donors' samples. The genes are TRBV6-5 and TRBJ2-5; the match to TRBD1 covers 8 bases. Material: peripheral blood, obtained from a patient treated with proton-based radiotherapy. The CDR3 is CASSYGRGLVETQYF. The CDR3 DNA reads TGTGCCAGCAGTTACGGCAGGGGGCTTGTGGAGACCCAGTACTTC.